The clone carrying this T cell receptor (beta chain) was recorded a few times. Its specificity is not known. Donors had nominal health at sampling but likely had unrecorded immune exposures. Trimming took 3 bases from V and 1 from J; bases not matched to a gene: 4. Germline V gene lookup returns CDR1 KGHSH and CDR2 LQKENI. CDR3 size: 15 residues. PCR employed 60 Vbeta and 13 Jbeta primers. Assay used: immunoSEQ multiplex PCR; TCRdb lists only in-frame clones, some missing. The table lists more than 95,000 clones, about three quarters of them singletons. The data were taken from a study of cytomegalovirus exposure and HLA in healthy donors. Broader study findings: A later analysis linked a missense DCLRE1C variant to TCR beta V- and J-gene trimming.

Input material: PBMCs. The sequence derives from a man in his 60s in good health and CMV-seropositive. The chain uses TRBV18 and TRBJ2-7; 9 bases line up with TRBD2. The CDR3 coding sequence is TGTGCCAGCTCACCGTTGCGGGGGGGATCCTACGAGCAGTACTTC. Amino acid sequence: CASSPLRGGSYEQYF.